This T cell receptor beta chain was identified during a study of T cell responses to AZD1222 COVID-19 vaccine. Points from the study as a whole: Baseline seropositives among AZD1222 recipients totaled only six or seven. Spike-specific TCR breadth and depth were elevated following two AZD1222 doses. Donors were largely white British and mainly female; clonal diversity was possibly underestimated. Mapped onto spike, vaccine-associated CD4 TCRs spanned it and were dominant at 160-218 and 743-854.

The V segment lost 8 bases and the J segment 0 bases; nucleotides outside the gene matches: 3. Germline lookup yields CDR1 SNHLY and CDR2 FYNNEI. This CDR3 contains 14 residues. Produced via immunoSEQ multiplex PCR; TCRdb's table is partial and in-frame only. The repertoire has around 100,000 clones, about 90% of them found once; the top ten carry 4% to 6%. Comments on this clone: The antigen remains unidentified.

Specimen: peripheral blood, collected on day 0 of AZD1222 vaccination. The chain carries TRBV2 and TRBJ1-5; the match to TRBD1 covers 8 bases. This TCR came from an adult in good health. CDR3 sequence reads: CASDRGYSNQPQHF. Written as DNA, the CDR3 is TGTGCCAGCGACAGGGGTTATAGCAATCAGCCCCAGCATTTT.